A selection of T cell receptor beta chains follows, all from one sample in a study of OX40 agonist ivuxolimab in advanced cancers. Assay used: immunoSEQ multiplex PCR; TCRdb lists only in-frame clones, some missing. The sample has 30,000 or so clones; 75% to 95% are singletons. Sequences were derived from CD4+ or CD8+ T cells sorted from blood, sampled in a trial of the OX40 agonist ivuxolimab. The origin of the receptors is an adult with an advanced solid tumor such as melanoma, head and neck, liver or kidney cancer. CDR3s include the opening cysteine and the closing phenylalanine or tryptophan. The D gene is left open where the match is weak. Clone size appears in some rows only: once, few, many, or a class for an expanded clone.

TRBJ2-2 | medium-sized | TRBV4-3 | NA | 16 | CASSHDRFSQTGELFF | TGCGCCAGCAGCCATGACAGATTTAGTCAGACCGGGGAGCTGTTTTTT
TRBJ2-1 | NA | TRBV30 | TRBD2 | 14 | CAWSVRGGVNEQFF | TGTGCCTGGAGTGTACGGGGGGGTGTTAATGAGCAGTTCTTC
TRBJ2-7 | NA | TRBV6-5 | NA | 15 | CASSHTGVNSYEQYF | TGTGCCAGCAGCCACACCGGGGTCAACTCCTACGAGCAGTACTTC
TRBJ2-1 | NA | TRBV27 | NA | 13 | CASSSGGLNEQFF | TGTGCCAGCAGCAGCGGAGGTTTGAATGAGCAGTTCTTC
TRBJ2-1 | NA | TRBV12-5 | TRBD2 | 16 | CASGLVLLSGNGEQFF | TGTGCTAGTGGTTTGGTACTCCTTAGCGGGAACGGCGAGCAGTTCTTC
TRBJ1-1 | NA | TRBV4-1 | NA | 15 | CASSVSGGGNTEAFF | TGCGCCAGCAGCGTGAGTGGCGGGGGCAACACTGAAGCTTTCTTT
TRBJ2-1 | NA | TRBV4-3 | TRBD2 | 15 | CASSQDGLARNEQFF | TGCGCCAGCAGCCAAGACGGACTAGCGCGGAATGAGCAGTTCTTC
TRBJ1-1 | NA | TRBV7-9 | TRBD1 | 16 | CASSYGQGADGTEAFF | TGTGCCAGCAGCTATGGACAGGGGGCGGACGGCACTGAAGCTTTCTTT
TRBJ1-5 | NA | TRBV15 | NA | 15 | CATSRERRSNQPQHF | TGTGCCACCAGCAGAGAACGTCGGTCCAATCAGCCCCAGCATTTT
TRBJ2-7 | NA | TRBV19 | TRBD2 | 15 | CASSSLAGAYYEQYF | TGTGCCAGTAGTAGCCTAGCGGGGGCTTACTACGAGCAGTACTTC
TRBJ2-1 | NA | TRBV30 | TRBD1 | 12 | CAWSATGSEQFF | TGTGCCTGGAGTGCGACAGGGTCGGAGCAGTTCTTC
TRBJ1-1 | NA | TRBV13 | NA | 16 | CASSLAVLGRATEAFF | TGTGCCAGCAGCTTAGCGGTTCTGGGAAGGGCCACTGAAGCTTTCTTT
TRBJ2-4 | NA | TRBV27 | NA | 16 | CASSPRVPAAKNIQYF | TGTGCCAGCAGTCCTCGGGTTCCGGCGGCCAAAAACATTCAGTACTTC
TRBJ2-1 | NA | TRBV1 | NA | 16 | CTSTLPIAGAHNEQFF | TGCACCAGCACCCTCCCCATAGCGGGAGCCCACAATGAGCAGTTCTTC
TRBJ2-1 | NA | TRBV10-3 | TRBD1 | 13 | CAISDGTGLEQFF | TGTGCCATCAGTGATGGGACAGGGCTTGAGCAGTTCTTC